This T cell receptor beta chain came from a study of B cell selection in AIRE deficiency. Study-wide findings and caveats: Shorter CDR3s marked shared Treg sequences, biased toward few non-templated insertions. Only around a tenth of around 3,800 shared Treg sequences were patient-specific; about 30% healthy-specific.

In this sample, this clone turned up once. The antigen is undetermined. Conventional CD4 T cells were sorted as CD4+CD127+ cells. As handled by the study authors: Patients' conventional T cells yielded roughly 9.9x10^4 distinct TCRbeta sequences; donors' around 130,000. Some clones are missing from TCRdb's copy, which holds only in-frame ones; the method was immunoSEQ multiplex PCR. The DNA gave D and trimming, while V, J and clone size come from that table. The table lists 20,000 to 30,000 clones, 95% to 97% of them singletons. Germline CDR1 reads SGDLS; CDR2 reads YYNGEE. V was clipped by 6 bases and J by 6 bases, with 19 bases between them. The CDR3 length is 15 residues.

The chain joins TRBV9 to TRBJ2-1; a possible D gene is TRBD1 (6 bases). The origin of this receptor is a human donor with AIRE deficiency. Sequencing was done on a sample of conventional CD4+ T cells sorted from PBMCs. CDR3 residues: CASTPGQTTPNEQFF. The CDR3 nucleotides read TGTGCCAGCACGCCTGGACAGACCACCCCCAATGAGCAGTTCTTC.